The rows below give T cell receptor beta chains drawn from one sample of a study of CD8+CD57+ T cells in acquired aplastic anemia. MiXCR, applied by TCRdb to the reads, yields one record per CDR3 protein. The table has over 150,000 distinct CDR3 sequences, approximately 52% seen once. The source material was sorted CD4+, CD8+, or CD8+CD57+ T cells (not recorded which) from PBMCs. The receptors shown here come from a human donor with aplastic anemia. CDR3s include the opening cysteine and the closing phenylalanine or tryptophan. The order of the fields is D gene, CDR3 length, clone size, J gene, V gene, CDR3 DNA, CDR3 protein. D genes are given only for firm matches. Clone size is given for some rows only: seen once, a few or many times, or a class if the clone is expanded.

>NA|13|many|TRBJ2-2|TRBV6-1
TGTGCCAGCAGTGAAGGGTTGACCGGGGAGCTGTTTTTT
CASSEGLTGELFF
>NA|13|many|TRBJ2-5|TRBV6-5
TGTGCCAGCAGTCTACAGTTCCAAGAGACCCAGTACTTC
CASSLQFQETQYF
>NA|14|NA|TRBJ1-2|TRBV20-1
TGCAGTGCTAGGGTACAGGGTACGGTGGATGGCTACACCTTC
CSARVQGTVDGYTF
>TRBD2|16|many|TRBJ2-7|TRBV4-2
TGTGCCAGCAGCCTCCTCCAAGCGGGGGGGCCGGGCGAGCAGTACTTC
CASSLLQAGGPGEQYF
>NA|13|NA|TRBJ1-2|TRBV20-1
TGCAGTGCTAGGCCTGGGACATTTTATGGCTACACCTTC
CSARPGTFYGYTF
>TRBD2|19|many|TRBJ2-3|TRBV9
TGTGCCAGCAGCGTAGCCGGGACTAGCGGGGCCCAGGGTTCAGATACGCAGTATTTT
CASSVAGTSGAQGSDTQYF
>NA|20|NA|TRBJ2-6|TRBV19
TGTGCCAGTAGCAACCCTTGGGAGGGGGCAGTCAGCTCTGGGGCCAACGTCCTGACTTTC
CASSNPWEGAVSSGANVLTF
>NA|11|NA|TRBJ1-2|TRBV19
TGTGCCAGTAGTCTGCACTATGGCTACACCTTC
CASSLHYGYTF
>NA|15|NA|TRBJ2-5|TRBV19
TGTGCCAGTAGTACGTGGACCGGAGGGACGGAGACCCAGTACTTC
CASSTWTGGTETQYF
>NA|14|many|TRBJ1-1|TRBV15
TGTGCCACCAGTCAGGAAAAAATGAACACTGAAGCTTTCTTT
CATSQEKMNTEAFF
>NA|14|NA|TRBJ1-1|TRBV20-1
TGCAGTGTAACGGACGGGCCTTACTCGACTGAAGCTTTCTTT
CSVTDGPYSTEAFF
>NA|14|NA|TRBJ2-3|TRBV20-1
TGCAGTGCTAGTGTTAGCGGGACAGTAGATACGCAGTATTTT
CSASVSGTVDTQYF
>NA|14|NA|TRBJ2-7|TRBV5-1
TGCGCCAGCAGCGAACTTCGGTGGGGGGTAGAGCAGTACTTC
CASSELRWGVEQYF
>NA|20|many|TRBJ1-2|TRBV7-6
TGTGCCAGCAGCTTAGAATTAGCATCTGGGGCGGCCCCGCCGTTCTATGGCTACACCTTC
CASSLELASGAAPPFYGYTF
>NA|11|NA|TRBJ1-2|TRBV20-1
TGCAGTGCCAAGGGGGGGCTTGGCTACACCTTC
CSAKGGLGYTF
>NA|16|NA|TRBJ1-6|TRBV5-6
TGTGCCAGCAGCTTATTTAGTACCTCCTATAATTCACCCCTCCACTTT
CASSLFSTSYNSPLHF
>NA|15|many|TRBJ1-6|TRBV11-2
TGTGCCAGCAGCTCCAGTGGAGGGGTTAATTCACCCCTCCACTTT
CASSSSGGVNSPLHF
>NA|15|many|TRBJ1-5|TRBV9
TGTGCCAGCAGCGCGGCAGGGAATAGCAATCAGCCCCAGCATTTT
CASSAAGNSNQPQHF
>NA|14|NA|TRBJ2-2|TRBV6-4
TGTGCCAGCAGTGACGGGGGGAACACCGGGGAGCTGTTTTTT
CASSDGGNTGELFF
>TRBD2|13|NA|TRBJ2-7|TRBV25-1
TGTGCCAGCCGAATGGGACTAGCGTACGAGCAGTACTTC
CASRMGLAYEQYF
>NA|12|NA|TRBJ1-6|TRBV28
TGTGCCAGCAGTTTACCGGGATCACCCCTCCACTTT
CASSLPGSPLHF
>NA|13|NA|TRBJ2-5|TRBV19
TGTGCCAGTAGTATGGAGGGACAAGAGACCCAGTACTTC
CASSMEGQETQYF
>NA|14|many|TRBJ1-1|TRBV19
TGTGCCAGTAGTATAGTCAGTGGCGGGCCTGAAGCTTTCTTT
CASSIVSGGPEAFF
>NA|14|NA|TRBJ1-3|TRBV10-3
TGTGCCATCAGTGAGAGCAGCGAGTGGGGCACCATATATTTT
CAISESSEWGTIYF
>NA|15|many|TRBJ2-5|TRBV2
TGTGCCAGCAGCTCCCCAGGCGAGGCCGAGACGACCCAGTACTTC
CASSSPGEAETTQYF
>TRBD1|15|NA|TRBJ2-2|TRBV20-1
TGCAGTGCTCCAAGACAGGGGGCGAAGGCCGGGGAGCTGTTTTTT
CSAPRQGAKAGELFF
>NA|13|NA|TRBJ1-2|TRBV5-1
TGCGCCAGCAGCTTGACAGGGAAGGAGGGCTACACCTTC
CASSLTGKEGYTF
>NA|17|few|TRBJ2-3|TRBV6-1
TGTGCCAGCAGTGAAAGGTTCGGAGGAATCAGCACAGATACGCAGTATTTT
CASSERFGGISTDTQYF
>TRBD2|15|NA|TRBJ2-3|TRBV5-6
TGTGCCAGCAGCACAGCGGGACTATACACAGATACGCAGTATTTT
CASSTAGLYTDTQYF
>NA|14|NA|TRBJ2-7|TRBV10-3
TGTGCCATCAGTGGCCAGAGCTTAACCTACGAGCAGTACTTC
CAISGQSLTYEQYF
>NA|17|NA|TRBJ2-5|TRBV10-3
TGTGCCATCAGTGAGTCGCCCTTAGACTTGCAACAAGAGACCCAGTACTTC
CAISESPLDLQQETQYF
>TRBD2|16|NA|TRBJ2-1|TRBV5-1
TGCGCCAGCAGCTTGGATCCTAGCGGGGGGGCGGGTGAGCAGTTCTTC
CASSLDPSGGAGEQFF
>NA|15|NA|TRBJ2-3|TRBV7-8
TGTGCCAGCAGCTTCCAGGGGAGCCCTGCAGATACGCAGTATTTT
CASSFQGSPADTQYF
>TRBD2|14|NA|TRBJ2-1|TRBV20-1
TGCAGTGCTAAGGGACTAGCGGGAAACTATGAGCAGTTCTTC
CSAKGLAGNYEQFF
>NA|13|NA|TRBJ1-3|TRBV20-1
TGCAGTGCTAGAGGAGTGTCTCGGGGCACCATATATTTT
CSARGVSRGTIYF
>NA|14|NA|TRBJ2-7|TRBV10-2
TGCGCCAGCACCGGACGGCGGATCTCCTACGAGCAGTACTTC
CASTGRRISYEQYF
>NA|13|NA|TRBJ1-1|TRBV9
TGTGCCAGCAGCGTGGCCCCCGTCACTGAAGCTTTCTTT
CASSVAPVTEAFF
>TRBD1|15|NA|TRBJ2-1|TRBV2
TGTGCCAGCAGTGAATACGGGACAGGGTACAATGAGCAGTTCTTC
CASSEYGTGYNEQFF
>NA|14|many|TRBJ2-7|TRBV10-2
TGCGCCAGCAGTGAAAGGGGGAGCTCCTACGAGCAGTACTTC
CASSERGSSYEQYF
>NA|13|NA|TRBJ2-5|TRBV7-2
TGTGCCAGCAGCTCCCAGAGGGGAGAGACCCAGTACTTC
CASSSQRGETQYF
>NA|14|few|TRBJ1-1|TRBV2
TGTGCCAGCAGTGAACAGGGATTAAACACTGAAGCTTTCTTT
CASSEQGLNTEAFF
>TRBD1|14|few|TRBJ1-3|TRBV2
TGTGCCAGCAGCCGGGGACAGGGAGGAAACACCATATATTTT
CASSRGQGGNTIYF
>NA|13|NA|TRBJ2-5|TRBV20-1
TGCAGTGCTAGATTATCTTACCAAGAGACCCAGTACTTC
CSARLSYQETQYF
>TRBD1|13|NA|TRBJ2-7|TRBV7-8
TGTGCCAGCAGCTTAGCCGGGACAGGTTCTACGTACTTC
CASSLAGTGSTYF
>TRBD1|15|NA|TRBJ1-5|TRBV24-1
TGTGCCACCAGGAACCACAGGGGTGGCCGTCAGCCCCAGCATTTT
CATRNHRGGRQPQHF
>NA|17|many|TRBJ2-7|TRBV7-4
TGTGCCAGCAGCGGGGGGACACCCCGATTTCGGTCCTACGAGCAGTACTTC
CASSGGTPRFRSYEQYF
>TRBD1|14|many|TRBJ2-5|TRBV3-1
TGTGCCAGCAGCCAAAGGGACAGACAAGAGACCCAGTACTTC
CASSQRDRQETQYF
>TRBD2|14|NA|TRBJ2-5|TRBV7-9
TGTGCCAGCAGCTATTCGGGGGGGCGGGAGACCCAGTACTTC
CASSYSGGRETQYF
>NA|16|NA|TRBJ2-3|TRBV5-6
TGTGCCAGCAGCTTGTCGAAGGGGTCGACCTTAGATACGCAGTATTTT
CASSLSKGSTLDTQYF
>NA|13|few|TRBJ1-1|TRBV25-1
TGTGCCAGCAGTAGTAGCGGGAGCACTGAAGCTTTCTTT
CASSSSGSTEAFF
>NA|16|NA|TRBJ2-7|TRBV5-6
TGTGCCAGCAGCTTGGCAGGGTCTCCTAATCTATACGAGCAGTACTTC
CASSLAGSPNLYEQYF
>NA|15|NA|TRBJ1-2|TRBV4-3
TGCGCCAGCAGCCAAGATGAGGGGATTAACTATGGCTACACCTTC
CASSQDEGINYGYTF
>NA|18|many|TRBJ2-5|TRBV3-1
TGTGCCAGCAGCTCAGAATCAGGGCAGGGGCCTTACCAAGAGACCCAGTACTTC
CASSSESGQGPYQETQYF
>NA|17|few|TRBJ1-5|TRBV6-1
TGTGCCAGCAGTGAACTCGCGGGGGGAGGGGGCAATCAGCCCCAGCATTTT
CASSELAGGGGNQPQHF